Listed below are T cell receptor beta chains from one sample, sequenced in a study of radiotherapy plus CTLA-4 blockade in lung cancer. Sequencing used immunoSEQ multiplex PCR; TCRdb keeps in-frame clones, though not all of them. The sample contains 45,000 to 55,000 clones, about 88% of which appear only once. The material sequenced was peripheral blood, taken from a patient treated with radiotherapy plus ipilimumab. These receptors were taken from a human donor with non-small cell lung cancer that progressed on radiotherapy plus ipilimumab. Some clones in this sample may be carry-over from other donors' samples. CDR3s include the opening cysteine and the closing phenylalanine or tryptophan. The D gene is left open where the match is weak. Where a row states a size, it is once, few, many or the class of an expanded clone; other rows omit it.

>TRBV6-4|TRBD2|-|TRBJ2-3
TGTGCCAGCGGCGGGGGGGCAGGCACAGATACGCAGTATTTT
CASGGGAGTDTQYF
>TRBV5-8|-|-|TRBJ2-7
TGTGCCAGCAGCTTGCCCATCTACGAGCAGTACTTC
CASSLPIYEQYF
>TRBV5-1|TRBD1|few|TRBJ2-2
TGCGCCAGCGCGATGACAGGGTTGGGCACCGGGGAGCTGTTTTTT
CASAMTGLGTGELFF
>TRBV11-2|TRBD2|-|TRBJ2-1
TGTGCCAGCAGACCGGCAGACGGACTAGCCTCTTACAATGAGCAGTTCTTC
CASRPADGLASYNEQFF
>TRBV6-6|TRBD1|medium-sized|TRBJ2-1
TGTGCCAGCAGTTACGGGGTTGCGACAGGGGCACAGGAGCAGTTCTTC
CASSYGVATGAQEQFF
>TRBV30|-|-|TRBJ1-1
TGTGCCTGGATGCGGGTCCGGAACACTGAAGCTTTCTTT
CAWMRVRNTEAFF
>TRBV2|-|-|TRBJ2-3
TGTGCCAGCACTACCACAGATACGCAGTATTTT
CASTTTDTQYF
>TRBV11-2|-|-|TRBJ1-6
TGTGCCAGCAGTTTTGAGGGTCCCTATAATTCACCCCTCCACTTT
CASSFEGPYNSPLHF
>TRBV5-4|TRBD1|-|TRBJ1-1
TGTGCCAGCAGCTTGGGGACAGGGTGGGGGAACACTGAAGCTTTCTTT
CASSLGTGWGNTEAFF
>TRBV4-1|TRBD1|-|TRBJ1-5
TGCGCCAGCAGCCAACCCTCGGGACAGGGAATTGTACAGCCCCAGCATTTT
CASSQPSGQGIVQPQHF
>TRBV5-1|TRBD1|-|TRBJ2-1
TGCGCCAGCAGCTTGCTGACAGGGGTGAACACTGAGCAGTTCTTC
CASSLLTGVNTEQFF
>TRBV7-9|-|-|TRBJ2-2
TGTGCCAGCAGCTCCCAGTATTCAGGGTACACCGGGGAGCTGTTTTTT
CASSSQYSGYTGELFF
>TRBV6-6|TRBD1|-|TRBJ2-7
TGTGCCAGCAGACAGGGGGCGGAAGAGCAGTACTTC
CASRQGAEEQYF
>TRBV6-1|TRBD1|once|TRBJ1-2
TGTGCCAGCAGTGACAGGGGGCGAGATGGCTACACCTTC
CASSDRGRDGYTF
>TRBV11-1|TRBD1|-|TRBJ1-1
TGTGCCATCAGTCCAGGGGGTAACACTGAAGCTTTCTTT
CAISPGGNTEAFF
>TRBV15|-|-|TRBJ2-7
TGTGCCACCAGCCAAGACAGGAGCTACGAGCAGTACTTC
CATSQDRSYEQYF
>TRBV27|-|-|TRBJ2-4
TGTGCCAGTTGTAGAGCCAAAAACATTCAGTACTTC
CASCRAKNIQYF
>TRBV5-1|TRBD1|-|TRBJ2-3
TGCGCCAGCAGTCTAACAGGGGGCGCGGTCACAGATACGCAGTATTTT
CASSLTGGAVTDTQYF
>TRBV5-1|-|-|TRBJ2-1
TGCGCCAGCAGCCCGGCCGGGAGCCACAATGAGCAGTTCTTC
CASSPAGSHNEQFF
>TRBV14|TRBD1|few|TRBJ1-1
TGTGCCAGCAGCCAGTTGACAGGGAAGGGAACTGAAGCTTTCTTT
CASSQLTGKGTEAFF
>TRBV6-1|TRBD1|-|TRBJ1-2
TGTGCCAGCACCCGGGACAGAGCTAACTATGGCTACACCTTC
CASTRDRANYGYTF
>TRBV11-2|-|-|TRBJ2-5
TGTGCCAGCAGCCCCCCAGGGGGGAGACAAGAGACCCAGTACTTC
CASSPPGGRQETQYF
>TRBV4-1|-|-|TRBJ2-7
TGCGCCAGCAGCCCCGACAGCTCCTACGAGCAGTACTTC
CASSPDSSYEQYF
>TRBV25-1|-|-|TRBJ2-7
TGTGCCAGCAGCGAGGGATGGTTGTACGAGCAGTACTTC
CASSEGWLYEQYF
>TRBV27|-|-|TRBJ2-7
TGTGCCAGCAGTTTAAATTCAGGGATCGAGCAGTACTTC
CASSLNSGIEQYF
>TRBV7-9|TRBD2|-|TRBJ2-5
TGTGCCAGCAGCCAGGGACTAGCGGGAGTCTCTGAGACCCAGTACTTC
CASSQGLAGVSETQYF
>TRBV10-3|-|few|TRBJ1-2
TGTGCCATCAGGAGGGAGTGGGGTGGCTACACCTTC
CAIRREWGGYTF
>TRBV10-3|-|-|TRBJ1-1
TGTGCCATCAGTAGTGGACACCAGAGGAACACTGAAGCTTTCTTT
CAISSGHQRNTEAFF
>TRBV7-3|-|-|TRBJ2-4
TGTGCCAGCAGCACCGATTCAGACATTCAGTACTTC
CASSTDSDIQYF
>TRBV4-1|-|-|TRBJ1-2
TGCGCCAGCAGCCGGGAGCAGCGCCTCTATGGCTACACCTTC
CASSREQRLYGYTF
>TRBV27|-|-|TRBJ2-3
TGTGCCAGCACCTCGGGTGCGGATACGCAGTATTTT
CASTSGADTQYF
>TRBV12-5|-|-|TRBJ2-1
TGTGCTAGTGGCCCCCTTCGGTCCTCCTACAATGAGCAGTTCTTC
CASGPLRSSYNEQFF
>TRBV5-4|-|-|TRBJ2-3
TGTGCCAGCAGCTTGGACACCTATACGCAGTATTTT
CASSLDTYTQYF
>TRBV15|-|-|TRBJ1-4
TGTGCCACCAGCAGAGATCGACAGTTGAATGAAAAACTGTTTTTT
CATSRDRQLNEKLFF
>TRBV15|TRBD2|-|TRBJ2-7
TGTGCCACCAGCAGAGGAGAGGGGAGGGGGCAGTACTTC
CATSRGEGRGQYF
>TRBV4-3|TRBD2|-|TRBJ2-1
TGCGCCAGCAGCCAAGATATACTAGCGGGAGACAATGAGCAGTTCTTC
CASSQDILAGDNEQFF
>TRBV6-5|-|-|TRBJ2-6
TGTGCCAGCAGTTACTCCAGATCTGGGGCCAACGTCCTGACTTTC
CASSYSRSGANVLTF
>TRBV28|-|-|TRBJ2-1
TGTGCCAGCAGTTTACGGCGTCTCGGGGGAAATGAGCAGTTCTTC
CASSLRRLGGNEQFF
>TRBV4-1|-|few|TRBJ1-5
TGCGCCAGCAGCCAAGTTAGCAGCCACAATCAGCCCCAGCATTTT
CASSQVSSHNQPQHF
>TRBV5-1|-|once|TRBJ2-1
TGCGCCAGCAGCCCTGACGGGGGCTCCTACAATGAGCAGTTCTTC
CASSPDGGSYNEQFF
>TRBV15|TRBD1|few|TRBJ2-7
TGTGCCACCAGCGTCAGGGGGAGATCCTACGAGCAGTACTTC
CATSVRGRSYEQYF
>TRBV27|-|-|TRBJ2-1
TGTGCCAGCAGTTTAGGGAGGGGGGAGCAGTTCTTC
CASSLGRGEQFF
>TRBV6-1|TRBD1|once|TRBJ1-2
TGTGCCAGCAGAGAGACAGGGGCCTCGGGAGGCTACACCTTC
CASRETGASGGYTF
>TRBV5-8|-|-|TRBJ2-5
TGTGCCAGCTCTGCGCATCAAGAGACCCAGTACTTC
CASSAHQETQYF
>TRBV20-1|-|-|TRBJ2-1
TGCAGTGCTACTCGGGGGTATGAGCAGTTCTTC
CSATRGYEQFF
>TRBV18|-|-|TRBJ2-5
TGTGCCAGCTCACAGACGAGACAGAATCCTAACCCTTACCAAGAGACCCAGTACTTC
CASSQTRQNPNPYQETQYF
>TRBV10-2|-|-|TRBJ2-6
TGCGCCAGCAGTGAGTTGATGCGGAGGGGCGCGGATTCTGGGGCCAACGTCCTGACTTTC
CASSELMRRGADSGANVLTF
>TRBV19|-|-|TRBJ1-2
TGTGCCAGTAGTATGAACAGGTTCTATGGCTACACCTTC
CASSMNRFYGYTF
>TRBV19|-|once|TRBJ2-7
TGTGCCAGTAACTCCATCCCAGGGGACGAGCAGTACTTC
CASNSIPGDEQYF
>TRBV5-1|TRBD2|-|TRBJ2-1
TGCGCCAGCAGTTACGATCCGGGACTAGCGGCTAATGAGCAGTTCTTC
CASSYDPGLAANEQFF
>TRBV5-6|-|-|TRBJ1-5
TGTGCCAGCAGCCCCGGTGGTAGCAATCAGCCCCAGCATTTT
CASSPGGSNQPQHF
>TRBV5-1|TRBD1|-|TRBJ1-2
TGCGCCAGCAGCAGGGACAGGGGCGGCTATGGCTACACCTTC
CASSRDRGGYGYTF
>TRBV5-1|-|-|TRBJ1-6
TGCGCCAGCAGCTTGTCACAGGTTGATTCACCCCTCCACTTT
CASSLSQVDSPLHF
>TRBV2|TRBD1|-|TRBJ1-5
TGTGCCAGTAGCGGGACAGGGGGTTTCAATCAGCCCCAGCATTTT
CASSGTGGFNQPQHF
>TRBV18|TRBD2|-|TRBJ2-1
TGTGCCAGCTCACCGGATATAGCGGGGGAGCAGTTCTTC
CASSPDIAGEQFF
>TRBV2|TRBD2|-|TRBJ2-3
TGTGCCAGCAGAGCTAGCGGGACCTACACAGATACGCAGTATTTT
CASRASGTYTDTQYF
>TRBV11-2|-|-|TRBJ2-6
TGTGCCAGCAGCTTGTTTGGCCATGAAAGCTCTGGGGCCAACGTCCTGACTTTC
CASSLFGHESSGANVLTF
>TRBV19|TRBD1|-|TRBJ1-5
TGTGCCAGTAGTGTCTATAGAGACAGGGGTCAGCCCCAGCATTTT
CASSVYRDRGQPQHF
>TRBV19|-|once|TRBJ1-4
TGTGCCAGTAGTATATATACGGGTGAAAAACTGTTTTTT
CASSIYTGEKLFF